The present entry profiles one T cell receptor (beta chain) with its context. The data were obtained in a study of blood T cell repertoires in COVID-19. Study as a whole: Italy, Spain and the United States were the sources of the convalescent and acute COVID-19 samples. PBMCs, B-cell-depleted T cells, or T cells were the source of the cDNA or gDNA that made up the material.

Here immunoSEQ multiplex PCR was the method, and the copy in TCRdb shows in-frame clones only, minus some. The table lists about 110,000 clones, roughly four fifths of them singletons. The V gene's germline CDR1 is SGHDT and CDR2 YYEEEE. Trimming took 2 bases from V and 8 from J; bases not matched to a gene: 10. The CDR3 is 16 residues long. The receptor was derived from a woman aged 60-75 years with acute or convalescent COVID-19. This chain links TRBV5-6 with TRBJ1-4; 9 bases are shared with TRBD1. Sequencing was done on a sample of peripheral blood. The DNA of the CDR3 is TGTGCCAGCAGCTTTTTGGGGGACAGGGAGGGCGAAAAACTGTTTTTT. This gives the protein CASSFLGDREGEKLFF.